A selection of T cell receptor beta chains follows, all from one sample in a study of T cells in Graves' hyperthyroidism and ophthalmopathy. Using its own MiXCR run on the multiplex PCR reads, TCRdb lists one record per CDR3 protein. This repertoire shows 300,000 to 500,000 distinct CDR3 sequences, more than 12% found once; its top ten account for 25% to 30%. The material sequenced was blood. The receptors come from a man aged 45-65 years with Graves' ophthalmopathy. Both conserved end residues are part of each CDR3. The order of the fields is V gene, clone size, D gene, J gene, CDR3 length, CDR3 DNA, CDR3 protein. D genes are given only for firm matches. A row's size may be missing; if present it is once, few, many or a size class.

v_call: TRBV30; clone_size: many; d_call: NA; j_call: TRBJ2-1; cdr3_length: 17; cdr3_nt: TGTGCCTGGAGCACCTCCAAGGGGGGGGCCATCTACAATGAGCAGTTCTTC; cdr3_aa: CAWSTSKGGAIYNEQFF
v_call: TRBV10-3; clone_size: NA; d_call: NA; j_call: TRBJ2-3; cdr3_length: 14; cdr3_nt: TGTGCCATCAGTGAGCTAGCGAGCACAGATACGCAGTATTTT; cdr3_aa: CAISELASTDTQYF
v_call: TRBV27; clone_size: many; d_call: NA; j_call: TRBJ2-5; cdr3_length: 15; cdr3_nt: TGTGCCAGCAGCCTCTCGACAGCTCTTACCGGGACCCAGTACTTC; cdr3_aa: CASSLSTALTGTQYF
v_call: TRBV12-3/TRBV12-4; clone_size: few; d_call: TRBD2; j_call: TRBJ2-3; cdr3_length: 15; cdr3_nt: TGTGCCAGCAGCTGGTACGCGGGAGAGACAGATACGCAGTATTTT; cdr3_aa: CASSWYAGETDTQYF
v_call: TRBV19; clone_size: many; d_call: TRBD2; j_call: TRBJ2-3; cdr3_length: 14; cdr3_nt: TGTGCCAGTAGGGGGACTATTTCCACAGATACGCAGTATTTT; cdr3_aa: CASRGTISTDTQYF
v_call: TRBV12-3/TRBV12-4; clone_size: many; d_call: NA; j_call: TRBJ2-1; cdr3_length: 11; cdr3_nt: TGTGCCAGCAGTTTGAAGAATGAGCAGTTCTTC; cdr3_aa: CASSLKNEQFF
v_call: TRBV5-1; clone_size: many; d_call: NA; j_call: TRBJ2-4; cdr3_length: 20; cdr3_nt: TGCGCCAGCAGCGCCTGGCCCGAGGTTGGTCAGGGATTCGCCAAAAACATTCAGTACTTC; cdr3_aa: CASSAWPEVGQGFAKNIQYF
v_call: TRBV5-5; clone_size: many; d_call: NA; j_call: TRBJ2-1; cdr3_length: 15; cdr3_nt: TGTGCCAGCAGTTCCGGGGAAAGCTCCTACAATGAGCAGTTCTTC; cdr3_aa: CASSSGESSYNEQFF
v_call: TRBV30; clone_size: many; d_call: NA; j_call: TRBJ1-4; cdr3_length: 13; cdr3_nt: TGTGCCTGGAGTGTACTGATGAATGAAAAACTGTTTTTT; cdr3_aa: CAWSVLMNEKLFF
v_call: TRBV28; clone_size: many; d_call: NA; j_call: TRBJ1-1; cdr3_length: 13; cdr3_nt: TGTGCCAGCAGCCGGGGGGGGTTCGTTGAAGCTTTCTTT; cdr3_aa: CASSRGGFVEAFF
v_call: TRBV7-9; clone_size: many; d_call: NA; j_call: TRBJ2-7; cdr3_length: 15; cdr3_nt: TGTGCCAGCAGCTCCCCGGAGGGGGGCTCCTACGAGCAGTACTTC; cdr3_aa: CASSSPEGGSYEQYF
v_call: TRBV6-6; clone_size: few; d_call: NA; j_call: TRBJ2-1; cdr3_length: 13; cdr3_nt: TGTGCCAGCAGTTACTCTTTCATCAGTGAGCAGTTCTTC; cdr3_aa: CASSYSFISEQFF
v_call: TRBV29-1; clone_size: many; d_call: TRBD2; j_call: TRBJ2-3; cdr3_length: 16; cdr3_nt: TGCAGCGTTGAAGATCTGAGGGAGGGAAGCACAGATACGCAGTATTTT; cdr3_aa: CSVEDLREGSTDTQYF
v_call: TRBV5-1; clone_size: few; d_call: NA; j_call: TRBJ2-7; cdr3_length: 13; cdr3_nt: TGCGCCAGCAGCATGGATCCGGCCTACGAGCAGTACTTC; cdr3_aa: CASSMDPAYEQYF
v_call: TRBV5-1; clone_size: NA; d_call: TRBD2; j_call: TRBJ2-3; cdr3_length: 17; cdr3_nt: TGCGCCAGCACGGCTAGCGGGAGGATCTCTAGCACAGATACGCAGTATTTT; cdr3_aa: CASTASGRISSTDTQYF
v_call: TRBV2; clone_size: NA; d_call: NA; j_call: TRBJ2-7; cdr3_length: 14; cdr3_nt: TGTGCCAGCAGTGTCTCTGCCAGCCTTTACGAGCAGTACTTC; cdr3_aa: CASSVSASLYEQYF
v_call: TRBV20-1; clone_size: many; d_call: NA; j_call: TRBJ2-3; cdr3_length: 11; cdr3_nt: TGCAGTGCTGGCGTCCCAGATACGCAGTATTTT; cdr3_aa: CSAGVPDTQYF
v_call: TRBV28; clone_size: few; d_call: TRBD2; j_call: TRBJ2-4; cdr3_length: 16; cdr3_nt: TGTGCCAGCAGTTTACAGCGGGAGGTAGCCAAAAACATTCAGTACTTC; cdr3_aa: CASSLQREVAKNIQYF
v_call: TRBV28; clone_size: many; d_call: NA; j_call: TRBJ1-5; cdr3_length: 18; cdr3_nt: TGTGCCAGCAGTTTACTATCCCGGGTCCGTTATAGCAATCAGCCCCAGCATTTT; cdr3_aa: CASSLLSRVRYSNQPQHF
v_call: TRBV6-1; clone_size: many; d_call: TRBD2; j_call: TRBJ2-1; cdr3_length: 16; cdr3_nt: TGTGCCAGCAGTGAGACTAGCGGGAGATTCTACAATGAGCAGTTCTTC; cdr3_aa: CASSETSGRFYNEQFF
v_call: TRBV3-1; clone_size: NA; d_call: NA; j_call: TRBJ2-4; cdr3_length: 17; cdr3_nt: TGTGCCAGCAGCCAAGGAACAGTCGGGAGCCTAAAAAACATTCAGTACTTC; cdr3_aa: CASSQGTVGSLKNIQYF
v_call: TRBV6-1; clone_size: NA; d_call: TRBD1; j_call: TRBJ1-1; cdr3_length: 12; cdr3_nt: TGTGCCAGCAATGGACAGGGCCGGGGAGCTTTCTTT; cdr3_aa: CASNGQGRGAFF
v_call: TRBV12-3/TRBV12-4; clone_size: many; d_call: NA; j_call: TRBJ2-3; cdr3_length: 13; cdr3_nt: TGTGCCAGCAGTTTAGTCTCGACAGATACGCAGTATTTT; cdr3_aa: CASSLVSTDTQYF
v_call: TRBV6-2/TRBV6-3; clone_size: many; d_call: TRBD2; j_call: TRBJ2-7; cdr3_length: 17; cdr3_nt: TGTGCCAGCACGCGACTAGCGGGAGGTCTTAGGTCTTACGAGCAGTACTTC; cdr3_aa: CASTRLAGGLRSYEQYF
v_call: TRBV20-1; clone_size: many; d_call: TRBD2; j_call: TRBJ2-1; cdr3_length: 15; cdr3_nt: TGCAGTGCTAGAGGACAGACTAGCGGGAGATATGAGCAGTTCTTC; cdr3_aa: CSARGQTSGRYEQFF
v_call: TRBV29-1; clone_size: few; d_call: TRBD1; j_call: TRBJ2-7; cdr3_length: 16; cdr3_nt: TGCAGCGTTGAAGTCCCCTTGGCAGGGGGCTTGTACGAGCAGTACTTC; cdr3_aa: CSVEVPLAGGLYEQYF
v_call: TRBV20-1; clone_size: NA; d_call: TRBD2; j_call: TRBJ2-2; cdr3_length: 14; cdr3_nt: TGCAGTGCTAGGAGGGAGGGCCCCACCGGGGAGCTGTTTTTT; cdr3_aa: CSARREGPTGELFF